Each of the 29 T cell receptor beta chains below was sequenced from the same sample in a study of tumor-infiltrating lymphocytes in primary liver carcinoma. Synthesis of TCR beta cDNA was carried out from 500 ng total RNA with a constant-region primer. Amplification in three nested multiplex PCR rounds with slightly modified ARM-PCR gave rise to TCR beta libraries. TRBV1-TRBV30 forward primers paired with a C-beta reverse primer drove the first two PCR rounds, about 10 cycles each. TCRdb fed the multiplex PCR reads into MiXCR, producing one record per CDR3 protein. Counted here are approximately 300,000 distinct CDR3 sequences, less than 75% occurring once; the ten biggest clones make up about 9.4%. Blood RNA originated from unsorted whole blood, with germline DNA additionally extracted. Sequenced input: peripheral blood. The receptors were sampled from a man in his forties with primary liver carcinoma and hepatitis B virus infection.

A word on this clonotype: At one of its ends the junction is not consistent with the germline gene, which may arise from a read error. The V call is TRBV11-3, the J call TRBJ2-2; D ambiguous. The CDR3 extends over 13 amino acids. Per the germline V gene, CDR1 is SGHNT and CDR2 is YENEEA. CDR3 sequence: CTSSFSSAWELFF. The CDR3 coding sequence is TGTACCAGCAGCTTCTCGAGCGCCTGGGAGCTGTTTTTT.

As regards this clonotype: Mismatch with germline at one junction end may stem from a read error. The chain employs TRBV11-2 and TRBJ2-1, with 8 bases that match TRBD2. Germline CDR1 reads SGHAT; CDR2 reads FQNNGV. The CDR3 has 15 residues. The CDR3 loop reads CAGSLDREGYNEQFF. In DNA form, the CDR3 reads TGTGCCGGCAGCTTAGATCGGGAGGGTTACAATGAGCAGTTCTTC.

The chain links TRBV20-1 to TRBJ2-3, with unresolved D. Trimming shortened V by 2 bases and J by 5 bases, and 5 bases separated the two germline ends. The CDR3 sequence is 11 residues long. Germline assignment: CDR1 DFQATT and CDR2 SNEGSKA (reference sequence). This CDR3 reads CSARPIDTQYF. CDR3 DNA: TGCAGTGCTAGACCCATAGATACGCAGTATTTT.

This clonotype has a count of ten or more. The chain combines TRBV12-3 or TRBV12-4 with TRBJ2-2; D is ambiguous. Deletions cut 1 base from V and 6 bases from J, with 12 bases between. The CDR3 totals 15 residues. CDR3 in DNA: TGTGCCAGCAGTTTAGTCAATCAATGGCCCGGGGAGCTGTTTTTT. As protein: CASSLVNQWPGELFF.

Note on this clonotype: A much larger clone is a single base away; this may be a read error. The chain couples TRBV6-2 or TRBV6-3 to TRBJ2-3, with D possibly TRBD1 on 6 matching bases. TRBJ1-5 matches the DNA end more closely, so the J call is doubtful. The germline V gene encodes CDR1 MNHEY and CDR2 SVGEGT. The CDR3 consists of 16 residues. CDR3 region: CASRNPRTADTDTQHF. Here the CDR3 DNA reads TGTGCCAGCAGGAACCCCCGGACAGCGGATACAGATACGCAGCATTTT.

This clonotype was counted only a few times. The chain joins TRBV5-8 to TRBJ2-5; 13 bases line up with TRBD2. V dropped 4 bases and J dropped 5; count of bases not matched to a gene: 5. This CDR3 has 15 amino acids. Germline values: CDR1 SGHTS, CDR2 YDEGEE. CDR3 residues: CASSPGLAGHETQYF. CDR3 bases: TGTGCCAGCAGCCCGGGACTAGCGGGACATGAGACCCAGTACTTC. Full variable domain (remainder filled in from reference TRBV5-8 and TRBJ2-5): EAGVTQSPTHLIKTRGQQATLRCSPISGHTSVYWYQQALGLGLQFLLWYDEGEERNRGNFPPRFSGRQFPNYSSELNVNALELEDSALYLCASSPGLAGHETQYFGPGTRLLVL.

Regarding this clonotype: At one of its ends the junction is not consistent with the germline gene, which may arise from a read error. The J gene is TRBJ2-4, the V gene TRBV6-1; no reliable D call. Germline V gene data show CDR1 as MNHNS and CDR2 as SASEGT. CDR3 length: 15 amino acids. CDR3 protein: CASREACKTKNIQYF. The CDR3 region has the DNA TGTGCCAGCAGGGAAGCCTGTAAGACCAAAAACATTCAGTACTTC.

This clonotype was seen repeatedly, ten times or more. This chain links TRBV4-2 with TRBJ1-5; 9 nucleotides match TRBD1. Germline V gives CDR1 LGHNA, CDR2 YNFKEQ. The CDR3 runs 14 residues. V gave up 1 base and J gave up 11 bases; unmatched junction bases: 6. The CDR3 region is CASSQAGQGRSQHF. The CDR3 nucleotides read TGTGCCAGCAGCCAAGCGGGACAGGGAAGGTCCCAGCATTTT.

Comments on this clonotype: A read error is possible here, since a much larger clone lies one base away. The CDR3 end shows no conserved phenylalanine or tryptophan, and so a read error is likely. The chain recombines TRBV6-2 or TRBV6-3 with TRBJ2-6; D remains ambiguous. The CDR3 is made up of 17 amino acids. The germline V gene encodes CDR1 MNHEY and CDR2 SVGEGT. Trimming cost V 4 bases and J 0 bases, with 13 bases left between them. The CDR3 reads CASSSLPPTSGANVLTL. Here the CDR3 DNA reads TGTGCCAGCAGTTCCCTTCCACCGACCTCTGGGGCCAACGTCCTGACTTTA.

V and J are TRBV30 and TRBJ1-2, with 7 bases fitting TRBD1. Germline V gene lookup returns CDR1 GTSNPN and CDR2 SVGIG (reference sequence). Trimming removed 1 base from V and 3 bases from J; junction bases left unmatched: 5. This CDR3 is 14 amino acids long. In DNA form, the CDR3 reads TGTGCCTGGAGTGAAACAGGGGCACACTATGGCTACACCTTC. Amino acids: CAWSETGAHYGYTF.

About this clonotype itself: A much larger clone sits a single nucleotide away, making a read error possible. J is TRBJ1-1 and V is TRBV12-3 or TRBV12-4; 7 bases are a match to TRBD1. The J segment lost 1 base and the V segment lost 6 bases, leaving 8 bases of the junction unmatched. The CDR3 covers 15 residues. DNA for the CDR3: TGTGCCAGCAGCCGTAGTAGACAGGGGAACACTGAAGCTTTCTTT. Translated: CASSRSRQGNTEAFF.

As for this clonotype: The junction shows a germline mismatch at one end, possibly a read error. The chain recombines TRBV5-1 with TRBJ2-5; no definite D call. The germline V gene has CDR1 SGHRS and CDR2 YFSETQ. The CDR3 is 16 amino acids. CDR3 sequence: CASSLGFVAGQETQYF. DNA for the CDR3: TGCGCCAGCAGTTTGGGATTCGTAGCAGGTCAAGAGACCCAGTACTTC.

This clonotype was observed many times. The chain recombines TRBV4-2 with TRBJ1-4; no reliable D call. V lost 0 bases, J lost 3 bases, and 17 bases lay in between. This CDR3 region has 18 residues. Germline CDR1 and CDR2: LGHNA and YNFKEQ. CDR3 bases: TGTGCCAGCAGCCAAGAGTTCGCCGAATCTAGGCCTAATGAAAAACTGTTTTTT. Translating it yields CASSQEFAESRPNEKLFF.

On this clonotype itself: Sequence at one end of the junction differs from germline and may be a read error. This rearrangement joins TRBV11-1 to TRBJ2-7; the match to TRBD1 covers 9 bases. The CDR3 is 13 residues long. Germline V gene sequence: CDR1 SGHAT, CDR2 FQDESV (reference sequence). CDR3 residues: CASSLTGGREQYF. Here the CDR3 DNA reads TGTGCCAGCAGCCTAACAGGGGGCAGGGAGCAATACTTC.

In its sample, this clonotype was seen a few times. This sequence may be a read error, since a much larger clone differs from it by one base. The chain recombines TRBV29-1 with TRBJ2-1; 8 bases line up with TRBD2. This CDR3 region has 12 residues. CDR1 and CDR2 (germline): SQVTM, ANQGSEA. V gave up 8 bases and J gave up 7 bases; unmatched junction bases: 7. This CDR3 reads CSTSGGWNEQFF. The CDR3 region has the DNA TGCAGCACCTCGGGAGGGTGGAATGAGCAGTTCTTC.

A word on this clonotype: Since the CDR3 does not end with the conserved phenylalanine or tryptophan, this likely comes from a read error. The chain employs TRBV6-5 and TRBJ2-7; D might be TRBD1 (7 bases). Trimming stripped 2 bases from V and 2 bases from J, with 16 bases between. Germline V CDR1 and CDR2: MNHEY, SVGAGI. CDR3 length: 16 amino acids. The CDR3, as DNA: TGTGCCAGCAGTTACCCATCAGGGGGAGGTCCCTACGAGCAGTACCTC. It yields the protein CASSYPSGGGPYEQYL.

CDR3 sequence reads: CSVLSGRGNEQFF. CDR3 sequence (DNA): TGCAGCGTCCTTAGCGGGAGAGGCAATGAGCAGTTCTTC. This chain connects TRBV29-1 to TRBJ2-1; 9 positions match TRBD2. J lost 6 bases, V lost 6 bases, and 6 bases had no gene match. The CDR3 spans 13 residues. Germline CDR1 is SQVTM and CDR2 is ANQGSEA.

As for this clonotype: At one of its ends the junction is not consistent with the germline gene, which may arise from a read error. The V and J genes are TRBV6-1 and TRBJ2-5; 11 positions match TRBD1. Per the germline V gene, CDR1 is MNHNS and CDR2 is SASEGT. The CDR3 has 20 amino acids. As DNA, the CDR3 is TGTGCCATCAGTGAAGCTTACCGGACAGGGGGCGCGGTATGGAGAGAGACCCAGTACTTC. This codes for CAISEAYRTGGAVWRETQYF.

About this clonotype itself: A much bigger clone sits one base away, suggesting this may be a read error. Because the CDR3 is missing its conserved closing phenylalanine or tryptophan, this is likely a read error. The J gene is TRBJ2-5, the V gene TRBV4-2; 7 nucleotides agree with TRBD1. This CDR3 comprises 14 residues. J was trimmed by 3 bases and V by 3 bases; bases with no gene match: 4. In germline, CDR1 is LGHNA, CDR2 YNFKEQ. Written as DNA, the CDR3 is TGTGCCAGCAGCCAGGGACAGCAAGAAGAGACCCAGTACCTC. Its translation: CASSQGQQEETQYL.

Of note for this clonotype: At one end the junction does not follow the germline gene, possibly because of a read error. This chain links TRBV7-8 with TRBJ2-5; D gene uncertain. This CDR3 has 15 residues. Germline V gene sequence: CDR1 SGHVS, CDR2 FQNEAQ. CDR3 in amino acids: CASSLAGSVQGTQYF. The CDR3 DNA sequence: TGTGCCAGCAGCTTAGCGGGTTCAGTTCAAGGGACCCAGTACTTC.

Comments on this clonotype: The conserved final phenylalanine or tryptophan is absent from the CDR3, which likely points to a read error. The rearrangement links TRBV28 to TRBJ2-5; 10 bases agree with TRBD2. CDR1 is MDHEN and CDR2 is SYDVKM in the germline V gene. The CDR3 has 14 amino acids. The CDR3 loop reads CVSSSTSGFETQYL. The DNA of the CDR3 is TGTGTCAGCAGCTCGACTAGCGGGTTTGAGACCCAGTACTTA.

In the case of this clonotype: A much larger clone differs from this one at a single base, so this may be a read error. The V gene is TRBV14, the J gene TRBJ1-4, with D hard to call. This CDR3 comprises 15 residues. Germline V gives CDR1 SGHDN, CDR2 FVKESK. CDR3 in amino acids: CASGQVAEPNEKLFF. CDR3 sequence (DNA): TGTGCCAGCGGCCAAGTCGCAGAGCCTAATGAAAAACTGTTTTTT.

In this sample, this clonotype turned up a few times. The genes are TRBV7-9 and TRBJ2-7, with D tentatively TRBD1 (5 bases). The germline gives CDR1 SEHNR, CDR2 FQNEAQ (reference sequence). V lost 1 base, J lost 2 bases, and 9 bases lay in between. This CDR3 comprises 14 residues. CDR3: CASSLGATAYEQYF. In DNA, the CDR3 is TGTGCCAGCAGCTTAGGTGCGACAGCCTACGAGCAGTACTTC.

This clonotype was seen many times. The chain links TRBV6-5 to TRBJ1-1; the D gene is possibly TRBD1 (5 bases). The CDR3 loop spans 13 amino acids. Trimming took off 6 bases at V and 3 bases at J, with 11 bases between the two ends. Per germline, CDR1 MNHEY and CDR2 SVGAGI. The chain's CDR3 is CASRWTGDTEAFF. CDR3 sequence (DNA): TGTGCCAGCAGATGGACGGGGGACACTGAAGCTTTCTTT.

On this clonotype: This could be a read error, since a much larger clone is one nucleotide away. In this CDR3 the conserved last residue, phenylalanine or tryptophan, is missing, so a read error is likely. The V and J genes are TRBV6-6 and TRBJ2-7; 8 bases line up with TRBD2. Per the germline V gene, CDR1 is MNHNY and CDR2 is SVGAGI (reference sequence). With 8 bases clipped from V and 2 bases from J, the junction kept 8 bases outside the gene matches. The CDR3 spans 14 residues. CDR3 in DNA: TGTGCCAGCTGCAGAACTAGCGGCACCTACGAGCAGTACTTA. Its translation is CASCRTSGTYEQYL.

V usage is TRBV24-1 and J usage is TRBJ2-5; 7 bases agree with TRBD1. Germline CDR1 is KGHDR and CDR2 is SFDVKD. V was clipped by 4 bases and J by 5 bases; unmatched bases: 9. The length of the CDR3 is 15 residues. For the CDR3, the DNA is TGTGCCACCAGTGAGAGGACAGGAGGTCGGGAGACCCAGTACTTC. Encoded protein: CATSERTGGRETQYF.

This clonotype was seen a handful of times. V and J are TRBV6-5 and TRBJ2-2, with 9 bases identical to TRBD1. Losses at the gene ends were 5 bases for V and 1 base for J; bases not matched to a gene: 5. The CDR3 spans 16 residues. Germline V gives CDR1 MNHEY, CDR2 SVGAGI. CDR3 sequence reads: CASSEQGAWNTGELFF. The CDR3 region has the DNA TGTGCCAGCAGTGAACAGGGGGCCTGGAACACCGGGGAGCTGTTTTTT.

Concerning this clonotype itself: A read error may be the cause here, since a much bigger clone is one base away. This chain's CDR3 is CSVQRHTGVTGNEQFF. The CDR3 DNA reads TGCAGCGTTCAAAGACATACAGGGGTAACAGGCAATGAGCAGTTCTTC. This chain links TRBV29-1 with TRBJ2-1; 7 nucleotides line up with TRBD1. Germline V CDR1 and CDR2: SQVTM, ANQGSEA. There are 16 residues in the CDR3. V lost 5 bases to trimming and J lost 6 bases; unmatched junction nucleotides: 16.

The rearrangement joins TRBV10-3 to TRBJ1-2; weak D call: TRBD1 (5 bases). The CDR3 extends over 15 amino acids. V shed 7 bases and J shed 4 bases, with 19 bases lying between them. Germline CDR1 reads ENHRY; CDR2 reads SYGVKD. CDR3 nucleotide sequence: TGTGCCATCATCGAGGGAGAGGGGACCATCTATGGCTACACCTTC. Its protein product is CAIIEGEGTIYGYTF.